This TCR beta chain was identified during a study of radiotherapy plus CTLA-4 blockade in lung cancer. About the study: An objective response was seen in under 20% of patients, and disease control in less than 40%.

The protocol was immunoSEQ multiplex PCR, while the TCRdb copy is restricted to in-frame clones and leaves out a portion. This repertoire shows over 100,000 clones, around 84% found once; its top ten account for 2.5% to 3.5%. General observations from the study: Expansion in blood of tumor-derived TCR clones was seen after radiotherapy plus ipilimumab. Strongest reported response predictors: early blood clone changes and post-radiation interferon-beta.

For this clone: Its antigen remains unknown.

CDR3 length: 12 residues. V was clipped by 1 base and J by 6 bases, with 4 bases between them. Germline CDR1 SGHDT, CDR2 YYEEEE. The TCR sequence derives from a human donor with non-small cell lung cancer that progressed on radiotherapy plus ipilimumab. Some clones in this sample may be carry-over from other donors' samples. V usage is TRBV5-6 and J usage is TRBJ1-4; D is unclear. The starting material was peripheral blood, obtained from a patient treated with radiotherapy plus ipilimumab. As DNA, the CDR3 is TGTGCCAGCAGCTTGAGGGATGAAAAACTGTTTTTT. Protein product: CASSLRDEKLFF.